This record covers a single T cell receptor beta chain. This clonotype occurred a few times. Its cognate antigen has yet to be identified. It has no much larger one-base neighbor in the sample; base qualities were not kept. Library preparation employed 5' RACE. The run used an Illumina HiSeq 2500. A second PCR of roughly 7 to 11 cycles was performed with a sample-barcoded 5' primer and a J-beta primer mix. A template-switch 5' adaptor carrying 12 random nucleotides introduced a unique molecular identifier onto each TCR beta cDNA molecule. At least 2.5 million CDR3-containing paired-end reads were obtained from each sample. First-strand cDNA synthesis was performed from all RNA using the Mint cDNA synthesis kit, with priming by a TRBC-specific oligonucleotide. Following uracil-DNA glycosylase treatment, a first 18-cycle PCR with universal primers M1SS and BC2_uni_R was performed on all cDNA. Processing in the source paper ran as follows. Each sample was normalized by randomly selecting 1 million high-quality reads, each carrying a distinct molecular identifier. Reads with shared molecular identifiers were discarded instead of being binned into consensus sequences. MiTCR, run with a Q25 quality threshold and the strictest error-elimination algorithm, handled CDR3 identification, clonotype clustering and error correction. Lower-bound total TCR beta diversity was estimated with a nonparametric unseen species model using Euler transformation. TCRdb trimmed the raw reads at Q25, called clones with MiXCR and kept productive beta chains. Each entry merges the rows of one CDR3 protein and shows their most common DNA and genes. The authors' filters were not applied to this entry. This sample gives about 1.8 million distinct CDR3 sequences in total; approximately 50% of them show up just once. Approximately 2.1% of the sample is in the top ten clones.

For this chain, trimming is 5 bases at the V end and 0 bases at the J end, and the number of junction bases without a gene match is 6. The germline V gene gives CDR1 as SGHTA and CDR2 as FQGNSA. The CDR3 has 16 amino acids, counting the end cysteine and phenylalanine. The retained sequence is limited to the CDR3, 48 bases, with the frame set at the first base. This sample is drawn from a study of blood T cells in healthy people across ages (dated by TCRdb to the mid-2010s). Regarding the complete study: In model experiments, template switching captured roughly one uniquely barcoded TCR beta cDNA molecule for every two T cells. Using deep sequencing normalized with unique cDNA molecular identifiers, the study measured how TCR beta repertoire diversity changes with age. For two donors (one aged 18 to 30 and one aged 80 or older), the study analyzed two additional independent replicas of 1 million unique cDNA reads from the same blood draw. To avoid experimental bias, donors of different ages were spread randomly across the sequencing lanes. Four age groups were formed from the donors: young (average approximately 15 years), middle-aged (approximately 40), aged (roughly 58) and long-lived (approximately 78). The paper's findings and limits, for the study overall: Compared with the aged group, the long-lived group had more naive CD4+ T cells, fewer expanded clones and increased TCR diversity, a pattern suggesting age selection. Observed TCR beta diversity per million T cells fell roughly linearly with age, and a significant reduction was already apparent by age around 40. Estimates of total diversity based on one million sequenced T cells were regarded as lower bounds and as underestimates. Observed TCR beta diversity correlated strongly with the percentage of naive T cells measured by flow cytometry. Conclusive comparison of naive and antigen-experienced compartments was prevented by the profiling of bulk unsorted PBMCs. The CMV infection status of donors was not known, potentially confounding age-related changes in expanded clonotypes.

Donors were a few dozen systemically healthy Caucasian individuals from Russia aged roughly 6 to 90 years. Each donor gave around 9.5 milliliters of peripheral blood, collected into EDTA-treated Vacutainer tubes. Ficoll-Paque density-gradient centrifugation was used to isolate PBMCs, with at least 6 million obtained per sample. Total RNA was extracted from PBMCs with Trizol reagent, with at least 5 micrograms obtained per sample. The percentages of naive CD45RAhigh/CD27high T cells were determined by flow cytometry on a PBMC aliquot from every donor. In this chain, TRBV7-2 is recombined with TRBJ2-5, with 10 bases matching TRBD2. This TCR was recovered from a middle-aged woman in good health. Sequences were obtained from blood. The nucleotide sequence reads TGTGCCAGCAGCCCCCGACTAGCGGGCCACCAAGAGACCCAGTACTTC. Translated, this is CASSPRLAGHQETQYF.